This is a list of T cell receptor beta chains from one sample in a study of cytomegalovirus exposure and HLA in healthy donors. Generated by immunoSEQ multiplex PCR, the TCRdb table keeps only in-frame clones and is missing some. The sample lists some 90,000 clones; 60% to 80% were seen once. The sequenced material came from PBMCs. The receptor set was obtained from a female donor in good health and CMV-seronegative. Each CDR3 is given with its conserved first and last residue. D genes are given only for firm matches. Clone size, where shown, is once, few, many, or a class for clones that have expanded.

abundance,j_gene,d_gene,v_gene,CDR3nt,CDR3aa
.,TRBJ2-7,TRBD1,TRBV7-8,TGTGCCAGCAGCTCGCGCTTGAACGACAGGGGCCCCTCCTACGAGCAGTACTTC,CASSSRLNDRGPSYEQYF
.,TRBJ2-3,TRBD1,TRBV10-2,TGCGCCAGCAGTGGACAGGGATCAGATACGCAGTATTTT,CASSGQGSDTQYF
.,TRBJ2-5,.,TRBV11-2,TGTGCCAGCAGCTTACGGGTCGCGACCCAGTACTTC,CASSLRVATQYF
few,TRBJ1-6,TRBD1,TRBV4-2,TGTGCCAGCAGCCCGGGACAGGAGAATTCACCCCTCCACTTT,CASSPGQENSPLHF
.,TRBJ1-4,TRBD1,TRBV6-5,TGTGCCAGCAGTCCCGGGACAGCAACTAATGAAAAACTGTTTTTT,CASSPGTATNEKLFF
.,TRBJ1-4,TRBD1,TRBV28,TGTGCCAGCAGTTTAGCCGCAGGGGGAGCAACTAATGAAAAACTGTTTTTT,CASSLAAGGATNEKLFF
.,TRBJ2-3,TRBD2,TRBV5-1,TGCGCCAGCAGCCCAAAACTAGCGGGGGGCACAGATACGCAGTATTTT,CASSPKLAGGTDTQYF
.,TRBJ2-4,TRBD2,TRBV4-1,TGCGCCAGCAGCCAATCAAGCGGGAGAGGCAAAAACATTCAGTACTTC,CASSQSSGRGKNIQYF
.,TRBJ2-7,.,TRBV29-1,TGCAGCGTTGAAGAAGCAGGATACGAGCAGTACTTC,CSVEEAGYEQYF
.,TRBJ1-6,.,TRBV18,TGTGCCAGCTCACCACCGGTAGGGGGTGATTCACCCCTCCACTTT,CASSPPVGGDSPLHF
few,TRBJ2-4,.,TRBV28,TGTGCCAGCATGGACAGTCTAGCCAAAAACATTCAGTACTTC,CASMDSLAKNIQYF
.,TRBJ2-1,TRBD2,TRBV19,TGTGCCAGTAGTCCAGAGGCTAGCGGGGAAGAGCAGTTCTTC,CASSPEASGEEQFF
.,TRBJ1-4,.,TRBV4-1,TGCGCCAGCAGCCAGGGCATCGGTGAAAAACTGTTTTTT,CASSQGIGEKLFF
.,TRBJ1-5,.,TRBV7-2,TGTGCCAGCAGCTCTCAGGGAAATCAGCCCCAGCATTTT,CASSSQGNQPQHF
.,TRBJ1-3,TRBD1,TRBV5-4,TGTGCCAGCAGCCTACCTCGACAGGGGGCTAGTGGAAACACCATATATTTT,CASSLPRQGASGNTIYF
.,TRBJ2-3,.,TRBV28,TGTGCCAGCAGTTTAAAGCCTAGCACAGATACGCAGTATTTT,CASSLKPSTDTQYF
.,TRBJ1-3,.,TRBV5-6,TGTGCCAGCAGCTGGGGAGCGGGAACTGGAAACACCATATATTTT,CASSWGAGTGNTIYF
.,TRBJ1-3,.,TRBV6-5,TGTGCCAGCAGTTTGTTGACAGCCGGAAACACCATATATTTT,CASSLLTAGNTIYF
.,TRBJ2-7,.,TRBV7-6,TGTGCCAGCAGCTTAGAAAAAAGCCCCTCCTACGAGCAGTACTTC,CASSLEKSPSYEQYF
.,TRBJ2-7,TRBD1,TRBV5-1,TGCGCCAGCAGCTTGACAGGGGAAATCTACGAGCAGTACTTC,CASSLTGEIYEQYF
once,TRBJ2-7,TRBD1,TRBV9,TGTGCCAGCAGCGGGGGACCGGGACAGGGCTCCTACGAGCAGTACTTC,CASSGGPGQGSYEQYF
medium-sized,TRBJ2-2,.,TRBV5-1,TGCGCCACTTTAGCGGAGCCGAACACCGGGGAGCTGTTTTTT,CATLAEPNTGELFF
few,TRBJ1-6,.,TRBV5-6,TGTGCCAGCAGCTTGGGACAGACTTATTCACCCCTCCACTTT,CASSLGQTYSPLHF
once,TRBJ1-3,TRBD1,TRBV10-1,TGCGCCAGCATGCCGGGACAGGGAAACACCATATATTTT,CASMPGQGNTIYF
once,TRBJ1-5,.,TRBV6-1,TGTGCCAGCTCGGCGGAACCCAATCAGCCCCAGCATTTT,CASSAEPNQPQHF
.,TRBJ2-7,TRBD1,TRBV6-5,TGTGCCAGCAGTTACTCCCCACAGGGGAACTACGAGCAGTACTTC,CASSYSPQGNYEQYF
.,TRBJ2-7,TRBD1,TRBV5-1,TGCGCCAGCAGCTTGGTAGGTCAGGGGGAAGCGGAGCAGTACTTC,CASSLVGQGEAEQYF
few,TRBJ2-1,.,TRBV5-6,TGTGCCAGCAGCCCGGGCAGGGCCCATGAGCAGTTCTTC,CASSPGRAHEQFF
.,TRBJ2-1,.,TRBV6-5,TGTGCCAGCACCGCCCGAGGAGTACGCAATGAGCAGTTCTTC,CASTARGVRNEQFF
once,TRBJ1-2,TRBD1,TRBV9,TGTGCCAGCAGCGTCGGACAGGGGGTCTATGGCTACACCTTC,CASSVGQGVYGYTF
once,TRBJ2-7,TRBD2,TRBV2,TGTGCCAGCAGTTCCTCCGGGACTAGCGGGGCCCTGTTCTTC,CASSSSGTSGALFF
.,TRBJ2-1,.,TRBV28,TGTGCCAGCAGTTTAGGGGGAGCGGGCTTAGATGAGCAGTTCTTC,CASSLGGAGLDEQFF
.,TRBJ1-2,.,TRBV7-9,TGTGCCAGCAGCTTAGCGGGAACGCTTGCGGGGAACTATGGCTACACCTTC,CASSLAGTLAGNYGYTF
.,TRBJ2-5,TRBD2,TRBV6-1,TGTGCCAGCAGTGAAGGTAGCGGGAACCTCCAAGAGACCCAGTACTTC,CASSEGSGNLQETQYF
.,TRBJ2-1,.,TRBV28,TGTGCCAGCAGTCCGGCCGGGGTAGCGGCATACAATGAGCAGTTCTTC,CASSPAGVAAYNEQFF
.,TRBJ1-6,.,TRBV5-4,TGTGCCAGCAGCTTGGGACAGACTAATTCACCCCTCCACTTT,CASSLGQTNSPLHF
once,TRBJ1-6,.,TRBV14,TGTGCCAGCAGCCAAGATGGCCGGACACTTAATTCACCCCTCCACTTT,CASSQDGRTLNSPLHF
medium-sized,TRBJ2-3,.,TRBV6-5,TGTGCCAGCAGTTACAAACCGGAGCCCGATACGCAGTATTTT,CASSYKPEPDTQYF
.,TRBJ1-4,.,TRBV15,TGTGCCACCAGCAGAGTGGGGGCCGCAACTAATGAAAAACTGTTTTTT,CATSRVGAATNEKLFF
.,TRBJ2-7,TRBD2,TRBV19,TGTGCCAGTAGTCGGAGCGGACTAGCGGGAGACGAGCAGTACTTC,CASSRSGLAGDEQYF
.,TRBJ2-5,TRBD2,TRBV27,TGTGCCAGCAGTTTAAGGGGTGGCGGGAGAGCTGAGACCCAGTACTTC,CASSLRGGGRAETQYF
few,TRBJ2-7,.,TRBV27,TGTGCCAGCAGTTTGGGGCGGACCGGATACGAGCAGTACTTC,CASSLGRTGYEQYF